These 17 T cell receptor beta chains were all obtained from the same sample, sequenced in a study of T cells in Graves' hyperthyroidism and ophthalmopathy. TCR beta CDR3 regions were amplified from RNA transcripts. First-round RT-PCR of the TCR CDR3 relied on the HTBI primer set. One entry per CDR3 protein results from TCRdb running MiXCR on the multiplex PCR reads. Among around 720,000 distinct CDR3 sequences listed, around a third were seen once. Sequencing used blood. These receptor sequences come from a woman between 40 and 50 years old with Graves' hyperthyroidism.

This clonotype was found many times. The chain couples TRBV19 to TRBJ2-6, with TRBD2 matching over 12 bases. CDR1 is LNHDA and CDR2 is SQIVND in the germline V gene (reference sequence). V lost 4 bases and J lost 1; bases outside the gene matches: 2. CDR3 size: 17 residues. CDR3 loop: CASSTTSGRSGANVLTF. CDR3 DNA sequence: TGTGCCAGTAGTACGACTAGCGGGAGATCTGGGGCCAACGTCCTGACTTTC.

In the case of this clonotype: A read error may account for a junction end that differs from germline. The chain joins TRBV24-1 to TRBJ2-7; 7 bases match TRBD2. Germline V gene sequence: CDR1 KGHDR, CDR2 SFDVKD. This CDR3 has 13 amino acids. This CDR3 is CASSRPPRDYRYF. The CDR3 bases are TGTGCCAGCAGTCGACCCCCCCGGGACTATAGGTACTTC.

J is TRBJ1-2 and V is TRBV24-1; 7 nucleotides line up with TRBD1. CDR3 length: 15 residues. The J segment lost 5 bases and the V segment lost 5 bases, leaving 10 bases of the junction unmatched. Germline V gene lookup returns CDR1 KGHDR and CDR2 SFDVKD. This CDR3 is CATSAARTGAYGYTF. CDR3 nucleotides: TGTGCCACCAGTGCCGCCCGGACAGGAGCTTATGGCTACACCTTC.

The genes are TRBV7-9 and TRBJ2-2; TRBD1 matches 7 bases. V was pared by 5 bases and J by 6 bases, with 9 bases of the junction left unmatched. CDR3 length: 15 residues. Germline V gene lookup returns CDR1 SEHNR and CDR2 FQNEAQ (reference sequence). The CDR3 spells CASSLDRVRAGELFF. CDR3 sequence (DNA): TGTGCCAGCAGCCTAGACAGGGTCCGGGCCGGGGAGCTGTTTTTT.

In its sample, this clonotype was seen a few times. V and J are TRBV12-3 or TRBV12-4 and TRBJ2-7; 8 bases fit TRBD2. The V segment lost 4 bases and the J segment 1 base; nucleotides outside the gene matches: 12. CDR3 size: 17 residues. The CDR3 spells CASSSGTRTSRSYEQYF. DNA for the CDR3: TGTGCCAGCAGTTCCGGGACAAGGACTAGCAGATCCTACGAGCAGTACTTC.

This clonotype came up once. The V gene is TRBV20-1, the J gene TRBJ2-3; 8 bases fit TRBD2. Losses at the gene ends were 0 bases for V and 2 bases for J; bases not matched to a gene: 7. The CDR3 spans 16 residues. Looked up from germline, CDR1 is DFQATT and CDR2 is SNEGSKA (reference sequence). For the CDR3, the DNA is TGCAGTGCTAGAGATGAGGTAGCGGGGAACACAGATACGCAGTATTTT. Amino acid sequence: CSARDEVAGNTDTQYF.

This chain uses TRBV7-8 with TRBJ2-7; 7 positions match TRBD1. The CDR3 extends over 18 amino acids. Germline lookup yields CDR1 SGHVS and CDR2 FQNEAQ. V lost 6 bases, J lost 1 base, and 18 bases stayed unmatched. CDR3 sequence: CASSSRSYTDRYSYEQYF. DNA of the CDR3: TGTGCCAGCAGTTCTCGTAGTTATACGGACAGGTATTCCTACGAGCAGTACTTC.

This clonotype was counted only a few times. V gene TRBV12-3 or TRBV12-4 combines with J gene TRBJ2-7; a possible D gene is TRBD2 (5 bases). V gave up 5 bases and J gave up 6 bases, with 20 bases separating them. The CDR3 sequence is 15 residues long. Here the CDR3 reads CASSPSVGVRIEQYF. DNA of the CDR3: TGTGCCAGCAGTCCCTCGGTCGGGGTGCGAATCGAGCAGTACTTC.

This clonotype was counted ten times or more. The chain joins TRBV7-8 to TRBJ1-2; 7 bases fit TRBD1. The CDR3 contains 14 residues. CDR1 and CDR2 (germline): SGHVS, FQNEAQ. V dropped 6 bases and J dropped 8; count of bases not matched to a gene: 12. CDR3 sequence: CASSSSHRGPGYTF. The CDR3 DNA is TGTGCCAGCAGTTCCTCGCACAGGGGCCCGGGCTACACCTTC.

This clonotype has more than one count but fewer than ten. This chain joins TRBV7-2 and TRBJ1-1; unclear D gene. Germline V lookup: CDR1 SGHTA, CDR2 FQGNSA. V was trimmed by 5 bases and J by 4 bases, leaving 17 bases between them. The CDR3 length is 15 residues. This CDR3 is CASSTLNPGGTEAFF. The DNA of the CDR3 is TGTGCCAGCAGCACACTAAACCCAGGCGGCACTGAAGCTTTCTTT.

The chain is built from TRBV9 and TRBJ1-4; 11 nucleotides agree with TRBD1. The CDR3 loop spans 15 amino acids. The V segment lost 3 bases and the J segment 7 bases; nucleotides outside the gene matches: 5. Germline loops: CDR1 SGDLS, CDR2 YYNGEE. CDR3 DNA: TGTGCCAGCAGCGCATCCGGGACAGGGGGTGAAAAACTGTTTTTT. Translated, it gives CASSASGTGGEKLFF.

As to this clonotype: Being one base from a much bigger clone, this may be a read error. V is TRBV15 and J is TRBJ2-5; the match to TRBD2 covers 9 bases. Germline CDR1 and CDR2: LNHNV and YYDKDF (reference sequence). CDR3 length equals 14 residues. Germline trimming cut 5 bases from V and 2 bases from J; bases unmatched to any gene: 3. The CDR3 DNA reads as TGTGCCACCAGCGGAGGACTAGCGCAAGAGACCCAGTACTTC. Its translation is CATSGGLAQETQYF.

The rearrangement links TRBV19 to TRBJ1-6; no definite D call. The CDR3 has 16 amino acids. The V end lost 5 bases, the J end lost 10 bases, and 21 bases lay between the germline ends. Germline V CDR1 and CDR2: LNHDA, SQIVND (reference sequence). Written as DNA, the CDR3 is TGTGCCAGTAGTGTATATATTTCGGGGAAACGCTCACCCCTCCACTTT. This translates into CASSVYISGKRSPLHF.

This clonotype was detected ten times or more. This sequence joins TRBV29-1 and TRBJ1-1; weak D call: TRBD1 (6 bases). The CDR3 covers 12 residues. The germline V gene has CDR1 SQVTM and CDR2 ANQGSEA. The CDR3 sequence is CSTDRYEGEAFF. In nucleotides, the CDR3 is TGCAGTACAGACAGGTATGAGGGTGAAGCTTTCTTT.

The chain has TRBV6-1 and TRBJ2-2; the match to TRBD1 covers 12 bases. The CDR3 is 18 amino acids. Germline trimming cut 8 bases from V and 0 bases from J; bases unmatched to any gene: 10. Per the germline V gene, CDR1 is MNHNS and CDR2 is SASEGT. The CDR3 protein is CASVPGQGASANTGELFF. DNA of the CDR3: TGTGCCAGCGTCCCGGGACAGGGGGCCTCCGCGAACACCGGGGAGCTGTTTTTT.

About this clonotype itself: The junction departs from the called germline gene at one end, perhaps through a read error. The CDR3 is CASSVVGGPLHF. CDR3 nucleotide sequence: TGTGCCAGCAGCGTAGTTGGGGGTCCCCTCCACTTT. The chain couples TRBV5-1 to TRBJ1-6; perhaps TRBD1 as D (5 bases). Germline loops: CDR1 SGHRS, CDR2 YFSETQ. This CDR3 has 12 amino acids.

This clonotype was seen repeatedly, ten times or more. The chain combines TRBV24-1 with TRBJ2-7; no clear D. CDR1 KGHDR and CDR2 SFDVKD come from the germline V gene. V dropped 2 bases and J dropped 0 bases, with 13 bases sitting between them. There are 16 residues in the CDR3. CDR3 in amino acids: CATSDYPRTGSYEQYF. In DNA, the CDR3 is TGTGCCACCAGTGATTACCCCCGCACGGGCTCCTACGAGCAGTACTTC.